One sample yielded the 27 T cell receptor beta chains listed below, sequenced in a study of regulatory T cells in long-lasting Graves disease. Arm-PCR of CDR3 regions with iRepertoire HTBI primers generated TCR beta libraries. TCRdb recomputed calls from the multiplex PCR reads with MiXCR, one row per CDR3 protein. The sample yields approximately 500,000 distinct CDR3 sequences, around a fifth seen once. Described time point: persistent/refractory GD, antithyroid drugs over 5 years with positive TRAb. Researchers made the TCR library from RNA that was extracted from PBMCs. The sequenced sample was peripheral blood mononuclear cells (PBMCs), obtained when the disease was refractory, from a patient treated with antithyroid drugs. Source of these receptors: a female donor with Graves disease.

The rearrangement joins TRBV19 to TRBJ2-7; 7 bases fit TRBD2. V lost 3 bases, J lost 3 bases, and 8 bases stayed unmatched. The germline V gene has CDR1 LNHDA and CDR2 SQIVND (reference sequence). The CDR3 totals 15 residues. The DNA for the CDR3 is TGTGCCAGTAGTATCAGTGCGGGAGAGAGCTACGAGCAGTACTTC. It translates to CASSISAGESYEQYF.

This chain uses TRBV6-1 with TRBJ2-2; the match to TRBD2 covers 11 bases. CDR1 and CDR2 from the germline V gene are MNHNS and SASEGT. V was clipped by 5 bases and J by 8 bases; unmatched bases: 13. The CDR3 consists of 17 residues. The CDR3 loop reads CASSTPGTSGLLGELFF. As DNA, the CDR3 is TGTGCCAGCAGTACTCCCGGGACTAGCGGTTTATTAGGGGAGCTGTTTTTT.

As DNA, the CDR3 is TGTGCCAGCAGCCAAGTGGACGTGCTCCAAGAGACCCAGTACTTC. As protein: CASSQVDVLQETQYF. The gene calls are TRBV14 and TRBJ2-5; D unclear. This CDR3 spans 15 amino acids. Germline V gene sequence: CDR1 SGHDN, CDR2 FVKESK. The ends were cut back, 1 base at V and 1 base at J, with 10 bases in the middle.

This clonotype was detected ten times or more. The chain uses TRBV12-3 or TRBV12-4 and TRBJ1-4, with D hard to call. CDR3 length: 15 amino acids. Trimming removed 5 bases from V and 7 bases from J, with 17 bases in between. The CDR3 here is CASSPRPFSGEKLFF. The CDR3 bases are TGTGCCAGCAGTCCCCGTCCTTTCAGCGGTGAAAAACTGTTTTTT.

This clonotype has at least ten counts. This chain links TRBV28 with TRBJ1-4, with D perhaps matching TRBD1 (5 bases). This CDR3 region has 17 residues. With 4 bases removed from V and 3 bases from J, the gap between germline ends came to 18 bases. The germline V gene encodes CDR1 MDHEN and CDR2 SYDVKM. In DNA, the CDR3 is TGTGCCAGCAGTTCCCGGGACCCGCGGTCGGCTAATGAAAAACTGTTTTTT. This gives the protein CASSSRDPRSANEKLFF.

Many counts were recorded for this clonotype. DNA of the CDR3: TGTGCCAGCAGGCCCCACCATAGGGGGGAGCAGTACTTC. Protein: CASRPHHRGEQYF. V gene TRBV12-3 or TRBV12-4 combines with J gene TRBJ2-7, with D possibly TRBD1 on 6 matching bases. Trimming cost V 6 bases and J 7 bases, with 16 bases left between them. The CDR3 is made up of 13 amino acids.

There are many counts of this clonotype. The J gene is TRBJ1-2, the V gene TRBV28; no clear D gene. Germline values: CDR1 MDHEN, CDR2 SYDVKM. V shed 3 bases and J shed 5 bases, with 13 bases lying between them. The CDR3 loop spans 14 amino acids. The CDR3 coding sequence is TGTGCCAGCAGTTTGGGAAGGGATATGTATGGCTACACCTTC. Its protein product is CASSLGRDMYGYTF.

The rearrangement links TRBV30 to TRBJ2-3, with D unclear. In germline, CDR1 is GTSNPN, CDR2 SVGIG (reference sequence). This CDR3 is 13 amino acids long. Deletions cut 4 bases from V and 4 bases from J, with 12 bases between. The CDR3 DNA is TGTGCCTGGACTCAAGCGCTATCAGATACGCAGTATTTT. It translates to CAWTQALSDTQYF. Complete variable domain (other parts from reference TRBV30 and TRBJ2-3): SQTIHQWPATLVQPVGSPLSLECTVEGTSNPNLYWYRQAAGRGLQLLFYSVGIGQISSEVPQNLSASRPQDRQFILSSKKLLLSDSGFYLCAWTQALSDTQYFGPGTRLTVL.

This clonotype was detected many times. J is TRBJ2-7 and V is TRBV12-3 or TRBV12-4; 10 positions match TRBD2. The CDR3 loop spans 14 amino acids. After removal of 3 bases from V and 3 bases from J, the junction contained 2 bases not matched to a gene. The DNA of the CDR3 is TGTGCCAGCAGTTTCGGGACTAGCGACTACGAGCAGTACTTC. It encodes CASSFGTSDYEQYF.

Ten or more counts support this clonotype. The CDR3 loop reads CASLTTGGVTEAFF. CDR3 nucleotides: TGTGCCAGCCTGACGACAGGGGGGGTCACTGAAGCTTTCTTT. The V and J genes are TRBV28 and TRBJ1-1, with TRBD1 identical over 9 bases. With 8 bases clipped from V and 4 bases from J, the junction kept 8 bases outside the gene matches. Germline V gives CDR1 MDHEN, CDR2 SYDVKM. This CDR3 region has 14 residues.

The chain couples TRBV20-1 to TRBJ2-7; 12 bases match TRBD2. CDR1 and CDR2 (germline): DFQATT, SNEGSKA (reference sequence). V shed 4 bases and J 5 bases; nucleotides not matched to a gene: 3. CDR3 length: 13 amino acids. Here the CDR3 reads CSATSGRVDEQYF. CDR3 nucleotides: TGCAGTGCTACTAGCGGGAGGGTCGACGAGCAGTACTTC.

This clonotype was observed many times. The chain uses TRBV6-1 and TRBJ2-7; D unresolved. V was clipped by 6 bases and J by 2 bases, with 11 bases between them. CDR1 is MNHNS and CDR2 is SASEGT in the germline V gene. CDR3 length: 13 amino acids. CDR3 protein: CASSSDGTYEQYF. The CDR3 DNA reads TGTGCCAGCAGCTCAGACGGAACCTACGAGCAGTACTTC.

The chain links TRBV7-9 to TRBJ2-5; TRBD2 matches at 9 bases. V lost 5 bases, J lost 0 bases, and 10 bases stayed unmatched. This CDR3 is built from 17 residues. Germline values: CDR1 SEHNR, CDR2 FQNEAQ (reference sequence). CDR3 DNA sequence: TGTGCCAGCAGCCCGCCCGCGGGGGGGGTGTACCAAGAGACCCAGTACTTC. As protein: CASSPPAGGVYQETQYF.

This clonotype was detected a few times. V is TRBV20-1 and J is TRBJ2-5, with 9 bases lining up with TRBD1. This CDR3 is 15 amino acids long. The V and J ends lost 3 bases and 5 bases, in that order; junction bases with no gene match: 10. CDR1 is DFQATT and CDR2 is SNEGSKA in the germline V gene (reference sequence). The CDR3: CSASEPQGAGETQYF. Written as DNA, the CDR3 is TGCAGTGCTAGCGAACCACAGGGGGCCGGGGAGACCCAGTACTTC.

This clonotype was observed at least ten times. The V gene is TRBV30, the J gene TRBJ1-2, with TRBD1 identical over 7 bases. Germline V gene data show CDR1 as GTSNPN and CDR2 as SVGIG (reference sequence). The CDR3 has 12 residues. The trim removed 7 bases at V and 12 bases at J, leaving 14 bases unmatched. CDR3 sequence (DNA): TGTGCCTCCTGGGGAGGGGGCCGGTTTGACACCTTC. Amino acids: CASWGGGRFDTF.

This clonotype was recorded many times. The V call is TRBV2, the J call TRBJ1-6; D is possibly TRBD1 (6 bases). The V end was cut by 7 bases, the J end by 8 bases, with 18 bases between. The CDR3 runs to 15 residues. CDR1 is SNHLY, CDR2 FYNNEI, per germline. The CDR3 here is CASKVRGRRYSPLHF. CDR3 bases: TGTGCCAGCAAAGTCAGGGGCAGGAGGTATTCACCCCTCCACTTT.

This clonotype was seen a handful of times. This rearrangement joins TRBV9 to TRBJ2-7, with TRBD1 identical over 10 bases. Trimming took 2 bases from V and 3 from J; bases not matched to a gene: 5. Per the germline V gene, CDR1 is SGDLS and CDR2 is YYNGEE. This CDR3 is 15 amino acids long. CDR3 in amino acids: CASSVGTGDDYEQYF. Written as DNA, the CDR3 is TGTGCCAGCAGCGTCGGGACAGGGGACGACTACGAGCAGTACTTC.

In its sample, this clonotype was seen many times. CDR3 sequence (DNA): TGTGCCACCGGGGACATGAGGGCATGGGAGACCCAGTACTTC. Translating it yields CATGDMRAWETQYF. The rearrangement joins TRBV11-2 to TRBJ2-5, with TRBD1 as a possible D gene (6 bases). Looked up from germline, CDR1 is SGHAT and CDR2 is FQNNGV. This CDR3 has 14 amino acids. The germline V and J ends were trimmed by 10 bases and 5 bases, with 20 bases remaining between them.

Ten or more counts support this clonotype. V usage is TRBV28 and J usage is TRBJ1-5, with D maybe TRBD1 (5 bases). Trimming pared 5 bases from V and 3 bases from J, leaving 11 bases between. Germline V CDR1 and CDR2: MDHEN, SYDVKM. This CDR3 is built from 14 residues. The CDR3 here is CASSVRDHNQPQHF. CDR3 sequence (DNA): TGTGCCAGCAGTGTCCGGGACCACAATCAGCCCCAGCATTTT.

The V gene is TRBV9, the J gene TRBJ2-7, with 12 nucleotides matching TRBD2. With V trimmed by 0 bases and J by 4 bases, 2 bases remained unmatched. The CDR3 covers 15 residues. Per germline, CDR1 SGDLS and CDR2 YYNGEE. For the CDR3, the DNA is TGTGCCAGCAGCGTAGACGGACTAGCGGGATACGAGCAGTACTTC. It is translated as CASSVDGLAGYEQYF. Full variable domain (rest looked up from reference TRBV9 and TRBJ2-7): DSGVTQTPKHLITATGQRVTLRCSPRSGDLSVYWYQQSLDQGLQFLIQYYNGEERAKGNILERFSAQQFPDLHSELNLSSLELGDSALYFCASSVDGLAGYEQYFGPGTRLTVT.

This clonotype was observed at least ten times. This chain joins TRBV2 and TRBJ2-7, with D unclear. The V end lost 1 base, the J end lost 1 base, and 8 bases lay between the germline ends. Per the germline V gene, CDR1 is SNHLY and CDR2 is FYNNEI. The CDR3 contains 14 residues. CDR3 sequence (DNA): TGTGCCAGCAGTGAAGAGGGTCATTCCTACGAGCAGTACTTC. Amino acids: CASSEEGHSYEQYF.

This rearrangement joins TRBV5-1 to TRBJ2-7; 8 nucleotides align to TRBD2. V was clipped by 4 bases and J by 6 bases; unmatched bases: 15. Germline V gene lookup returns CDR1 SGHRS and CDR2 YFSETQ. The CDR3 spans 16 residues. CDR3 bases: TGCGCCAGCAGCCCACACCTGGGACTAGTGTGGGGCGAGCAGTACTTC. It specifies CASSPHLGLVWGEQYF. The full variable domain, with the rest looked up from reference TRBV5-1 and TRBJ2-7, is KAGVTQTPRYLIKTRGQQVTLSCSPISGHRSVSWYQQTPGQGLQFLFEYFSETQRNKGNFPGRFSGRQFSNSRSEMNVSTLELGDSALYLCASSPHLGLVWGEQYFGPGTRLTVT.

This clonotype occurred many times. This chain joins TRBV24-1 and TRBJ2-5, with a tentative D call TRBD1 (5 bases). This CDR3 has 15 residues. V was pared by 2 bases and J by 5 bases, with 14 bases between. Germline V gene data show CDR1 as KGHDR and CDR2 as SFDVKD. Here the CDR3 DNA reads TGTGCCACCAGTGATTCTCTTCAGGGTCGCGAGACCCAGTACTTC. Residues: CATSDSLQGRETQYF.

This chain uses TRBV6-2 or TRBV6-3 with TRBJ2-6; TRBD1 matches 9 bases. CDR1 and CDR2 from the germline V gene are MNHEY and SVGEGT. CDR3 size: 19 residues. The J segment lost 0 bases and the V segment lost 4 bases, leaving 10 bases of the junction unmatched. The CDR3 DNA follows: TGTGCCAGCAGTTTCTTGCCGGGACAGGGATACTCTGGGGCCAACGTCCTGACTTTC. Translating gives CASSFLPGQGYSGANVLTF.

This clonotype was seen at least ten times. The CDR3 spells CASSLSGFETQYF. DNA for the CDR3: TGTGCCAGCAGTTTGTCGGGCTTTGAGACCCAGTACTTC. V and J are TRBV12-3 or TRBV12-4 and TRBJ2-5; D unresolved. V dropped 3 bases and J dropped 5 bases, with 10 bases sitting between them. This CDR3 comprises 13 residues.

This clonotype was found many times. V and J are TRBV7-2 and TRBJ1-1, with D possibly matching TRBD1 (6 bases). The germline V gene has CDR1 SGHTA and CDR2 FQGNSA. V was cut by 3 bases and J by 3 bases, with 11 bases left in between. This CDR3 spans 14 amino acids. CDR3 loop: CASSFVRGDTEAFF. The CDR3 DNA sequence: TGTGCCAGCAGCTTCGTAAGGGGGGACACTGAAGCTTTCTTT.

The chain has TRBV12-3 or TRBV12-4 and TRBJ2-7, with 7 bases matching TRBD1. The CDR3 is 14 residues long. V dropped 6 bases and J dropped 3; count of bases not matched to a gene: 8. The CDR3, as DNA: TGTGCCAGCAGACCGACAGGGCCATTCTACGAGCAGTACTTC. It encodes CASRPTGPFYEQYF.